This entry lists 14 T cell receptor beta chains sequenced from one sample in a study of blood T cell repertoires in COVID-19. Assay: immunoSEQ multiplex PCR; the TCRdb copy retains only in-frame clones and omits some. The top ten clones hold 15% to 17% of a sample with 90,000 to 140,000 clones, about four fifths of them seen once. The sequenced sample was peripheral blood. These TCRs come from an elderly woman with acute or convalescent COVID-19.

The J gene is TRBJ2-4, the V gene TRBV13; D remains unclear. This CDR3 spans 15 amino acids. Looked up from germline, CDR1 is PRHDT and CDR2 is FYEKMQ (reference sequence). With 2 bases removed from V and 0 bases from J, the gap between germline ends came to 8 bases. The CDR3 is CASSLLGPAKNIQYF. CDR3 bases: TGTGCCAGCAGCTTATTGGGCCCAGCCAAAAACATTCAGTACTTC.

The chain employs TRBV11-2 and TRBJ2-1; 14 bases are shared with TRBD2. This CDR3 has 16 amino acids. V lost 5 bases and J lost 8; bases outside the gene matches: 8. Looked up from germline, CDR1 is SGHAT and CDR2 is FQNNGV. The CDR3 DNA reads TGTGCCAGCAGCCCTCTGGGGACTAGCGGGAGCTATGAGCAGTTCTTC. It is translated as CASSPLGTSGSYEQFF.

As for this clone: One junction end disagrees with the germline gene, perhaps due to a read error. The chain links TRBV6-5 to TRBJ2-5, with TRBD1 matching 8 bases. This CDR3 is 12 amino acids long. Germline lookup yields CDR1 MNHEY and CDR2 SVGAGI. As DNA, the CDR3 is TGTGCCAGCGGGAATTCCAGGGGGCAAGAGAACTTC. As protein: CASGNSRGQENF.

There are a few counts of this clone. The gene calls are TRBV5-1 and TRBJ2-5; D gene ambiguous. Germline V CDR1 and CDR2: SGHRS, YFSETQ. The CDR3 is 14 residues long. Trimming cost V 4 bases and J 4 bases, with 14 bases left between them. The CDR3 spells CASSLRGLGETQYF. The CDR3 DNA reads as TGCGCCAGCAGCCTGCGAGGTCTGGGAGAGACCCAGTACTTC.

The chain employs TRBV3-1 (or the pseudogene TRBV3-2) and TRBJ2-5, with D maybe TRBD1 (5 bases). The CDR3 consists of 15 residues. The V end lost 2 bases, the J end lost 2 bases, and 12 bases lay between the germline ends. Germline assignment: CDR1 LGHDT and CDR2 YNNKEL (reference sequence). CDR3 sequence reads: CASSQQGGGQETQYF. CDR3 nucleotide sequence: TGTGCCAGCAGCCAACAGGGCGGTGGGCAAGAGACCCAGTACTTC.

This chain joins TRBV6-2 or TRBV6-3 and TRBJ1-5; TRBD1 is a possible D gene (5 bases). The CDR3 has 15 residues. Germline V CDR1 and CDR2: MNHEY, SVGEGT. Trimming removed 6 bases at V and 4 bases at J, with 16 bases between. This CDR3 is CASSLNGGRNQPQHF. The DNA of the CDR3 is TGTGCCAGCAGCTTAAACGGGGGAAGGAATCAGCCCCAGCATTTT.

The chain links TRBV7-2 to TRBJ2-7, with TRBD2 identical over 11 bases. V was pared by 5 bases and J by 1 base, with 4 bases of the junction left unmatched. This CDR3 is 15 amino acids long. Per the germline V gene, CDR1 is SGHTA and CDR2 is FQGNSA. The CDR3 protein is CASSLTSGDSYEQYV. CDR3 coding DNA: TGTGCCAGCAGCCTGACTAGCGGGGATTCCTACGAGCAGTACGTC.

V is TRBV9 and J is TRBJ2-1; maybe TRBD2 (6 bases). V gave up 3 bases and J gave up 2 bases, with 15 bases separating them. Germline CDR1 reads SGDLS; CDR2 reads YYNGEE. The CDR3 is 16 residues long. CDR3 nucleotides: TGTGCCAGCAGCGAGCGCGTTGGCGGGACCTACAATGAGCAGTTCTTC. Its protein product is CASSERVGGTYNEQFF.

The gene calls are TRBV7-2 and TRBJ1-1, with a possible D match to TRBD1 (5 bases). V was trimmed by 3 bases and J by 5 bases, leaving 13 bases between them. The CDR3 has 14 residues. The germline gives CDR1 SGHTA, CDR2 FQGNSA. The CDR3 DNA follows: TGTGCCAGCAGCTTTCAGGGCGCGGGGACTGAAGCTTTCTTT. Protein product: CASSFQGAGTEAFF.

The CDR3 here is CASRPQGKGLYEQYF. The DNA for the CDR3 is TGTGCCAGCAGACCCCAGGGGAAGGGGCTCTACGAGCAGTACTTC. This chain uses TRBV6-5 with TRBJ2-7, with D possibly being TRBD1 (6 bases). Germline V gene lookup returns CDR1 MNHEY and CDR2 SVGAGI. The CDR3 contains 15 residues. V was pared by 6 bases and J by 3 bases, with 18 bases between.

In nucleotides, the CDR3 is TGTGCCAGCAGTCCCTGGACTAGCGGCGTCAGGGAGCAGTACTTC. Residues: CASSPWTSGVREQYF. The chain uses TRBV2 and TRBJ2-7, with 10 bases that match TRBD2. The CDR3 is 15 amino acids. Trimming cost V 5 bases and J 7 bases; bases outside gene matches: 11. Germline CDR1 SNHLY, CDR2 FYNNEI.

The V call is TRBV12-3 or TRBV12-4, the J call TRBJ1-1; 11 nucleotides align to TRBD1. This CDR3 contains 13 residues. The ends lost 3 bases at V and 11 bases at J; junction bases unmatched: 5. In DNA, the CDR3 is TGTGCCAGCAGTTTCCGGGACAGGGGGGAGGCTTTCTTT. It yields the protein CASSFRDRGEAFF.

This chain links TRBV6-5 with TRBJ1-1, with 9 nucleotides matching TRBD1. This CDR3 contains 15 residues. Germline V gives CDR1 MNHEY, CDR2 SVGAGI. V shed 8 bases and J 3 bases; nucleotides not matched to a gene: 10. CDR3 loop: CASRPGTGSDTEAFF. The CDR3 region has the DNA TGTGCCAGCCGTCCCGGGACAGGGAGCGACACTGAAGCTTTCTTT.

The chain carries TRBV24-1 and TRBJ2-5; D is perhaps TRBD2 (5 bases). Trimming cost V 6 bases and J 5 bases, with 12 bases left between them. Germline lookup yields CDR1 KGHDR and CDR2 SFDVKD. This CDR3 region has 13 residues. This CDR3 is CATSTQRGETQYF. CDR3 bases: TGTGCCACCAGTACCCAGCGAGGGGAGACCCAGTACTTC.